This T cell receptor beta chain is drawn from a study of HIV-infected patients and healthy controls. Study-wide results and caveats: Slight age and sex differences between study cohorts did not explain the diversity differences. Only sixteen HIV-infected individuals were processed, a major limit on how widely findings apply.

No cell fractionation was done, so the repertoire covers all unsorted peripheral blood T cells. About this clonotype: The antigen is not known.

Reverse transcription used around 500 ng RNA and constant-region primers for alpha and beta. Separate chain-specific third strand synthesis with multiplexing indices produced the alpha and beta libraries. TCRdb re-called the 5' RACE reads through MiXCR, storing one row per CDR3 protein. The table shows tens of thousands of distinct CDR3 sequences, with 8.5% to 9% occurring only once. The TCR was taken from an adult in good health. The sequencing sample was made of blood.

In nucleotides, the CDR3 is TGTGCCAGCATAGACAGGGGAAATCAGCCCCAGCATTTT. Its translation is CASIDRGNQPQHF. This chain connects TRBV6-1 to TRBJ1-5, with 8 bases identical to TRBD1. The V gene end was trimmed by 7 bases and the J gene end by 4 bases; junction bases not matched to a gene: 3. The germline V gene encodes CDR1 MNHNS and CDR2 SASEGT. There are 13 residues in the CDR3.